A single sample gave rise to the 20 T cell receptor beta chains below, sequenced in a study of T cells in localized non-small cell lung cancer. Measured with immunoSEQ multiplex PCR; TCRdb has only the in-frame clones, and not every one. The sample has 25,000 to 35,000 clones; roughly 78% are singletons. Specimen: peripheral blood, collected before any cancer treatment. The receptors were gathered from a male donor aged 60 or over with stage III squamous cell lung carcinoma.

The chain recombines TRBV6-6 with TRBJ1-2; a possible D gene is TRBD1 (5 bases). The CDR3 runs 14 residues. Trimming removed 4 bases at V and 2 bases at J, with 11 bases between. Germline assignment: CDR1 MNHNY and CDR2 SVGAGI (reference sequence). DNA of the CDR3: TGTGCCAGCAGTTCAGGGCGTCCCAACTATGGCTACACCTTC. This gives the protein CASSSGRPNYGYTF.

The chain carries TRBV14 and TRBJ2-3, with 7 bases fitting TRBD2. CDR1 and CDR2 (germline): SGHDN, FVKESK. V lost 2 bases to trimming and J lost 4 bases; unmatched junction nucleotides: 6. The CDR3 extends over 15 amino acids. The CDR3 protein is CASSQLAVSADTQYF. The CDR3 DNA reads TGTGCCAGCAGCCAACTAGCGGTTTCCGCAGATACGCAGTATTTT.

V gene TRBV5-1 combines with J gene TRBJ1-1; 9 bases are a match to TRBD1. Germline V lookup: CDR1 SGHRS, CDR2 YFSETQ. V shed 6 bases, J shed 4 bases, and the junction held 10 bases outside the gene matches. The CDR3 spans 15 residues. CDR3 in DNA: TGCGCCAGCACCTCGACAGGGGGAATCGGCACTGAAGCTTTCTTT. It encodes CASTSTGGIGTEAFF.

The CDR3 sequence is CASERGSNSPLHF. Here the CDR3 DNA reads TGTGCCAGCGAACGGGGTAGTAATTCACCCCTCCACTTT. This sequence joins TRBV2 and TRBJ1-6, with D hard to call. With 8 bases removed from V and 6 bases from J, the gap between germline ends came to 11 bases. The CDR3 is 13 residues long. Germline V gene data show CDR1 as SNHLY and CDR2 as FYNNEI.

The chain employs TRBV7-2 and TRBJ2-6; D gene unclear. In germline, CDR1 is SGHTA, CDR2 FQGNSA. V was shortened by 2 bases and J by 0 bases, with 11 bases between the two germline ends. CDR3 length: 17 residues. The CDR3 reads CASSLNQLSSGANVLTF. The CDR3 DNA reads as TGTGCCAGCAGCTTAAATCAGTTGAGCTCTGGGGCCAACGTCCTGACTTTC.

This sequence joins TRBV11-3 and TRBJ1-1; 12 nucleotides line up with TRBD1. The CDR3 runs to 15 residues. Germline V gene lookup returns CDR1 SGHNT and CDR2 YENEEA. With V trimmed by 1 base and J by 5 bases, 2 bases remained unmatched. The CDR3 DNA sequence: TGTGCCAGCAGCTTAGTGGGACAGGGGGCTACTGAAGCTTTCTTT. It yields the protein CASSLVGQGATEAFF. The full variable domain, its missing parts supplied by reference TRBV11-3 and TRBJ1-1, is EAGVVQSPRYKIIEKKQPVAFWCNPISGHNTLYWYLQNLGQGPELLIRYENEEAVDDSQLPKDRFSAERLKGVDSTLKIQPAELGDSAVYLCASSLVGQGATEAFFGQGTRLTVV.

CDR3 loop: CASSLEAWGEQFF. CDR3 coding DNA: TGTGCCAGCAGCTTAGAGGCCTGGGGTGAGCAGTTCTTC. The V gene is TRBV11-3, the J gene TRBJ2-1, with D unresolved. Trimming removed 0 bases at V and 9 bases at J, with 9 bases between. Germline V gene lookup returns CDR1 SGHNT and CDR2 YENEEA. The CDR3 totals 13 residues.

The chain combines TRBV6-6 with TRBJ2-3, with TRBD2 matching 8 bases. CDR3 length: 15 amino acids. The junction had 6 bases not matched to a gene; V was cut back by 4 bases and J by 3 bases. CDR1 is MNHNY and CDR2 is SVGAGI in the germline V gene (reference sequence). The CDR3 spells CASSSGGRMTDTQYF. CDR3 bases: TGTGCCAGCAGTTCGGGGGGGAGAATGACAGATACGCAGTATTTT.

This chain's CDR3 is CASSETGWAGDTIYF. DNA of the CDR3: TGTGCCAGCAGCGAGACAGGTTGGGCCGGGGACACCATATATTTT. This chain links TRBV9 with TRBJ1-3; possibly TRBD1 for D (6 bases). V lost 3 bases to trimming and J lost 8 bases, with 18 bases between them. The V gene's germline CDR1 is SGDLS and CDR2 YYNGEE. The CDR3 is 15 amino acids. The full variable domain, in which reference TRBV9 and TRBJ1-3 provide the parts outside the CDR3, is DSGVTQTPKHLITATGQRVTLRCSPRSGDLSVYWYQQSLDQGLQFLIQYYNGEERAKGNILERFSAQQFPDLHSELNLSSLELGDSALYFCASSETGWAGDTIYFGEGSWLTVV.

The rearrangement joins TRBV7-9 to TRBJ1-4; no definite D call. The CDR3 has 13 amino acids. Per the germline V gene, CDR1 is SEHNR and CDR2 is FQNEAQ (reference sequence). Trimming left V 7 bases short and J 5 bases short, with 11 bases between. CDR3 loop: CASKWSGNEKLFF. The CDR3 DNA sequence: TGTGCCAGCAAATGGTCGGGAAATGAAAAACTGTTTTTT.

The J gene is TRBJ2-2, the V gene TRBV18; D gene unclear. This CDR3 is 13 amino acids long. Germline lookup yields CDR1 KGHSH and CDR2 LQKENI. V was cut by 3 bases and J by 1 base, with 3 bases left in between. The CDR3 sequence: CASSPLNTGELFF. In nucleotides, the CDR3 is TGTGCCAGCTCACCGCTGAACACCGGGGAGCTGTTTTTT.

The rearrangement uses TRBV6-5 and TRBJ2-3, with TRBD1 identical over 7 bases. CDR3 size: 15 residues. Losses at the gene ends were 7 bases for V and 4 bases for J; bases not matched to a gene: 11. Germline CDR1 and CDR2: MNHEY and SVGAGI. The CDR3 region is CASTKGAGAPDTQYF. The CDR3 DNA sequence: TGTGCCAGCACAAAGGGGGCAGGGGCCCCAGATACGCAGTATTTT.

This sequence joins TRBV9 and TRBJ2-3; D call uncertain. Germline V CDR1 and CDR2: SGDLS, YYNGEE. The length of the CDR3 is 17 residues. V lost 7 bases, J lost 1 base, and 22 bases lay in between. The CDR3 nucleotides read TGTGCCAGCCGAAAGGGCGACTTAACCCCGGGCACAGATACGCAGTATTTT. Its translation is CASRKGDLTPGTDTQYF.

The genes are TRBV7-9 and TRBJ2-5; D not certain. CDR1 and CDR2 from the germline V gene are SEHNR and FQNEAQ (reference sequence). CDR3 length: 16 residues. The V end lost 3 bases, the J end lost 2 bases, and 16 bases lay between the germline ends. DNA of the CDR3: TGTGCCAGCAGCTTCCCTGTAACAACCGATCAAGAGACCCAGTACTTC. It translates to CASSFPVTTDQETQYF.

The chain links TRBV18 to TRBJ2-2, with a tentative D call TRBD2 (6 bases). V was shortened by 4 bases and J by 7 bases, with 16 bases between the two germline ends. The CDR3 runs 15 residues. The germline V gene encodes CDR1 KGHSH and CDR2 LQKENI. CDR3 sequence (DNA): TGTGCCAGCTCACTATCGGGACTGCATGGCGGGGAGCTGTTTTTT. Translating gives CASSLSGLHGGELFF.

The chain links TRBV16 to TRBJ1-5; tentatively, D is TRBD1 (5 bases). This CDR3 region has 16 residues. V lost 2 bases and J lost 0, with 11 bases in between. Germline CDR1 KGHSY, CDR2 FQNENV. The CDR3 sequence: CASSQKGRVSNQPQHF. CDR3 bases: TGTGCCAGCAGCCAAAAGGGGAGGGTTAGCAATCAGCCCCAGCATTTT.

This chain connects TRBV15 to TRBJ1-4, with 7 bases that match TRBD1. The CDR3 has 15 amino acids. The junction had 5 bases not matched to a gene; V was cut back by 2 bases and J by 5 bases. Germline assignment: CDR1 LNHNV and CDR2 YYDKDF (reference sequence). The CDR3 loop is CATSRKGAHNEKLFF. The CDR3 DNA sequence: TGTGCCACCAGCAGAAAGGGGGCGCACAATGAAAAACTGTTTTTT.

CDR3 sequence (DNA): TGTGCCAGCAGCACGGGGACAGCAAGAGATACGCAGTATTTT. Translating gives CASSTGTARDTQYF. The chain uses TRBV5-5 and TRBJ2-3; 7 bases are shared with TRBD1. Per the germline V gene, CDR1 is SGHKS and CDR2 is YYEKEE (reference sequence). The CDR3 contains 14 residues. Trimming at V came to 4 bases and at J to 5 bases, leaving 7 bases not matched to a gene. The full variable domain, completed using reference TRBV5-5 and TRBJ2-3, is DAGVTQSPTHLIKTRGQQVTLRCSPISGHKSVSWYQQVLGQGPQFIFQYYEKEERGRGNFPDRFSARQFPNYSSELNVNALLLGDSALYLCASSTGTARDTQYFGPGTRLTVL.

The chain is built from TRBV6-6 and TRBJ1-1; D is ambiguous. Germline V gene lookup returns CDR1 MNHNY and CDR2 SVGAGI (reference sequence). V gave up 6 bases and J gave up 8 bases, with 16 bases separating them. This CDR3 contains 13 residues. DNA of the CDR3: TGTGCCAGCAGCCACCAGAGTTTAGGCGAAGCTTTCTTT. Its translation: CASSHQSLGEAFF.

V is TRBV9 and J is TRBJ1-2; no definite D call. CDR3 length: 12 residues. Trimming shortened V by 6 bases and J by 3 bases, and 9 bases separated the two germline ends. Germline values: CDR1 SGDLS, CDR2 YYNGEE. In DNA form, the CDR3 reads TGTGCCAGCACCGGGATTCACTATGGCTACACCTTC. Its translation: CASTGIHYGYTF.